The clone carrying this T cell receptor (beta chain) was seen at least ten times. No antigen is known for it. The length of the CDR3 is 11 residues. Germline CDR1 reads ENHRY; CDR2 reads SYGVKD. Trimming cost V 3 bases and J 4 bases, with 4 bases left between them. Semi-nested PCR with Nested Universal Primer A followed constant-region reverse priming of full-length variable regions. MiXCR, applied by TCRdb to the 5' RACE reads, yields one record per CDR3 protein. The table lists about 59,000 distinct CDR3 sequences, around 20% of them singletons. Study-level results: Tumor-infiltrating Treg TCR alpha and beta sequences overlapped most with tumor naive CD4+ T cells, then blood naive.

Treg sorting used a CD4+CD25+CD127-/low gate. The sequencing sample was made of tumor-infiltrating Tregs sorted from the breast tumor. This receptor was identified in a female donor with breast cancer. The V call is TRBV10-3, the J call TRBJ2-7, with D unclear. CDR3 in amino acids: CAISEKYEQYF. CDR3 DNA: TGTGCCATCAGTGAAAAGTACGAGCAGTACTTC.